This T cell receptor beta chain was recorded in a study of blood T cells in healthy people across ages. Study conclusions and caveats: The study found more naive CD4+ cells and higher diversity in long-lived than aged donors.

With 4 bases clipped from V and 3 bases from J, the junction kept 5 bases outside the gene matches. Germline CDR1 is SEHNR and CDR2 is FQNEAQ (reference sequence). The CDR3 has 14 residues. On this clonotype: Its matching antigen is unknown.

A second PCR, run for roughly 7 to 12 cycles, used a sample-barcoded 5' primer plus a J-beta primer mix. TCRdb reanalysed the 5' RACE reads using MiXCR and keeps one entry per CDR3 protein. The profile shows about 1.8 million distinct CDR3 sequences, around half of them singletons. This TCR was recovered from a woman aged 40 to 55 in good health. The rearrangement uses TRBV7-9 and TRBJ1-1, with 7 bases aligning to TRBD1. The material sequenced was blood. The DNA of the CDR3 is TGTGCCAGCAGCTCGCAGGGGGATGACACTGAAGCTTTCTTT. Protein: CASSSQGDDTEAFF.